This TCR beta chain derives from a study of T cell responses to AZD1222 COVID-19 vaccine. Assay: immunoSEQ multiplex PCR; the TCRdb copy retains only in-frame clones and omits some. The repertoire has around 100,000 clones, 80% to 90% of them found once; the top ten carry 6.3%. Whole-study results and caveats: Donors were chiefly white British, with a greater number of females, and clonal diversity was perhaps underestimated.

Of note for this clone: What it binds is unknown.

The sample was peripheral blood, taken on day 0 of AZD1222 vaccination. The TCR sequence derives from an adult in good health.

CDR3: CATRLTEAFF. The CDR3 DNA reads as TGTGCCACCCGCCTTACTGAAGCTTTCTTT. The rearrangement joins TRBV6-5 to TRBJ1-1; no firm D call. From germline, CDR1 is MNHEY and CDR2 SVGAGI. The CDR3 has 10 residues. Deletions cut 10 bases from V and 5 bases from J, with 8 bases between.